This TCR beta chain was sequenced in a study of neurological immune-mediated disorders. Study-level results: Multiple sclerosis, the disease with the least TCR clonal expansion, fell below healthy controls, whereas HTLV-1-associated myelopathy showed the most. No expanded-clone CDR3 amino acid sequence recurred across subjects, suggesting private TCR-beta repertoires.

V was pared by 11 bases and J by 9 bases, with 20 bases between. The CDR3 has 13 amino acids. Germline V gene lookup returns CDR1 MNHEY and CDR2 SVGEGT. In this sample, this clonotype turned up a few times. Its antigen is undetermined. cDNA synthesis was performed by 5'RACE with 10-nucleotide random UMIs. TCRdb analysed the 5' RACE reads with MiXCR anew, one entry per CDR3 protein. The sample comprises 65,000 to 80,000 distinct CDR3 sequences, roughly a sixth of which are singletons, and approximately 15% rests with the top ten. This receptor was taken from a woman between 40 and 50 years old in good health. The chain combines TRBV6-2 or TRBV6-3 with TRBJ2-1; unclear D gene. Material for sequencing was PBMCs. DNA for the CDR3: TGTGCCTGCACCGATAGGGTGAGTGGTGAGCAGTTCTTC. This gives the protein CACTDRVSGEQFF.